These 15 T cell receptor beta chains were sequenced from one sample in a study of blood T cells in healthy people across ages. Primers used in a second PCR of about 7 to 12 cycles were a sample-barcoded 5' primer and a J-beta primer mix. Each CDR3 protein is one row after TCRdb ran MiXCR on the 5' RACE reads. The top ten clones hold roughly 3.9% of a sample with 550,000 to 800,000 distinct CDR3 sequences, 21% of them seen once. The sequenced sample consisted of blood. These receptors were taken from a man between 65 and 85 years old in good health.

This clonotype was seen a handful of times. This chain connects TRBV4-2 to TRBJ2-1; 7 bases agree with TRBD2. Trimming took 3 bases from V and 0 from J; bases not matched to a gene: 8. Germline loops: CDR1 LGHNA, CDR2 YNFKEQ. The CDR3 consists of 17 residues. DNA of the CDR3: TGTGCCAGCAGCCACCCTCTAGCGGCTAGCTCCTACAATGAGCAGTTCTTC. This translates into CASSHPLAASSYNEQFF.

This clonotype was detected only a few times. V and J are TRBV29-1 and TRBJ2-5, with a possible D match to TRBD2 (5 bases). CDR3 length: 12 residues. Germline V gives CDR1 SQVTM, CDR2 ANQGSEA. V was trimmed by 0 bases and J by 4 bases, leaving 6 bases between them. CDR3: CSVEDLAETQYF. The CDR3 coding sequence is TGCAGCGTTGAAGATCTAGCAGAGACCCAGTACTTC.

The chain carries TRBV6-1 and TRBJ1-5; 8 nucleotides align to TRBD1. Losses at the gene ends were 7 bases for V and 5 bases for J; bases not matched to a gene: 4. CDR1 is MNHNS, CDR2 SASEGT, per germline. This CDR3 is 13 amino acids long. CDR3 coding DNA: TGTGCCAGCACCGGACAGGGACATCAGCCCCAGCATTTT. It translates to CASTGQGHQPQHF.

The gene calls are TRBV7-2 and TRBJ2-3; 7 nucleotides line up with TRBD2. CDR3 length: 16 residues. Unmatched junction bases numbered 9, after V lost 0 bases and J lost 6 bases. Germline V gene data show CDR1 as SGHTA and CDR2 as FQGNSA. Here the CDR3 DNA reads TGTGCCAGCAGCTTAGCCGGGGAGGCGGGGGTGGATACGCAGTATTTT. It is translated as CASSLAGEAGVDTQYF.

This clonotype was detected a few times. The chain recombines TRBV6-1 with TRBJ1-1; 9 bases agree with TRBD1. From germline, CDR1 is MNHNS and CDR2 SASEGT. Unmatched junction bases numbered 9, after V lost 5 bases and J lost 5 bases. The CDR3 consists of 15 residues. In DNA form, the CDR3 reads TGTGCCAGCAGTCCATCTCCGGGACAGGGAACTGAAGCTTTCTTT. Its translation: CASSPSPGQGTEAFF.

The rearrangement links TRBV20-1 to TRBJ1-6; D possibly corresponds to TRBD1 (5 bases). This CDR3 comprises 12 residues. V dropped 5 bases and J dropped 10 bases, with 12 bases sitting between them. CDR1 is DFQATT, CDR2 SNEGSKA, per germline (reference sequence). The CDR3 spells CSASIGDSPLHF. CDR3 nucleotide sequence: TGCAGTGCTTCCATAGGGGACTCACCCCTCCACTTT.

V gene TRBV9 combines with J gene TRBJ2-7; 11 bases are a match to TRBD1. V was clipped by 0 bases and J by 5 bases; unmatched bases: 1. The CDR3 consists of 14 residues. The germline gives CDR1 SGDLS, CDR2 YYNGEE. Written as DNA, the CDR3 is TGTGCCAGCAGCGTAGCGGGACAGGGGGACGAGCAGTACTTC. It encodes CASSVAGQGDEQYF.

The chain uses TRBV12-3 or TRBV12-4 and TRBJ2-1; 8 positions agree with TRBD1. J gave up 7 bases and V 4 bases, and 6 bases lay outside the gene matches. This CDR3 is built from 14 residues. This CDR3 is CASSSGGPWNEQFF. CDR3 DNA sequence: TGTGCCAGCAGTTCAGGGGGCCCCTGGAATGAGCAGTTCTTC.

This clonotype turned up a few times. The CDR3 end shows no conserved phenylalanine or tryptophan, and so a read error is likely. The gene calls are TRBV12-3 or TRBV12-4 and TRBJ2-1; 9 bases fit TRBD2. The CDR3 consists of 17 residues. The ends lost 5 bases at V and 0 bases at J; junction bases unmatched: 8. CDR3 sequence: CASSPLGLANSYNEQFV. CDR3 DNA sequence: TGTGCCAGCAGTCCACTCGGACTAGCGAACTCCTACAATGAGCAGTTCGTC.

In its sample, this clonotype was seen a few times. The chain is built from TRBV19 and TRBJ2-5; D tentatively fits TRBD1 or TRBD2 (5 bases each). Germline V gives CDR1 LNHDA, CDR2 SQIVND (reference sequence). The CDR3 totals 15 residues. Deletions cut 5 bases from V and 5 bases from J, with 18 bases between. DNA of the CDR3: TGTGCCAGTAGTGAAGACAGCGGATCAGGGGAGACCCAGTACTTC. This translates into CASSEDSGSGETQYF.

The chain carries TRBV20-1 and TRBJ1-1; 7 bases agree with TRBD1. This CDR3 spans 14 amino acids. Germline V lookup: CDR1 DFQATT, CDR2 SNEGSKA (reference sequence). V lost 0 bases, J lost 4 bases, and 5 bases stayed unmatched. The DNA of the CDR3 is TGCAGTGCTAGAGACCCCAGGACAGGCACTGAAGCTTTCTTT. Its protein is CSARDPRTGTEAFF.

The chain carries TRBV11-2 and TRBJ2-5, with TRBD2 identical over 8 bases. The germline gives CDR1 SGHAT, CDR2 FQNNGV. This CDR3 is built from 15 residues. With 1 base clipped from V and 5 bases from J, the junction kept 6 bases outside the gene matches. As DNA, the CDR3 is TGTGCCAGCAGCTTAGTCGCCTCGGGAGGGGAGACCCAGTACTTC. Amino acids: CASSLVASGGETQYF.

CDR3 amino acids: CASSPGQAERETQYF. CDR3 bases: TGTGCCAGCAGCCCTGGACAGGCGGAGAGAGAGACCCAGTACTTC. The chain links TRBV7-2 to TRBJ2-5, with 7 bases aligning to TRBD1. The germline V gene has CDR1 SGHTA and CDR2 FQGNSA. V was pared by 5 bases and J by 4 bases, with 10 bases of the junction left unmatched. The length of the CDR3 is 15 residues.

The chain recombines TRBV14 with TRBJ1-3; TRBD1 agrees at 8 bases. Germline CDR1 SGHDN, CDR2 FVKESK. J was trimmed by 0 bases and V by 5 bases; bases with no gene match: 3. This CDR3 has 15 amino acids. For the CDR3, the DNA is TGTGCCAGCAGCACCGGGACAGGCTCTGGAAACACCATATATTTT. Encoded protein: CASSTGTGSGNTIYF.

This clonotype was counted only a few times. The chain recombines TRBV29-1 with TRBJ2-1; 7 bases map to TRBD2. The length of the CDR3 is 12 residues. Trimming cost V 6 bases and J 9 bases; bases outside gene matches: 8. Germline V lookup: CDR1 SQVTM, CDR2 ANQGSEA. DNA of the CDR3: TGCAGCGTGGCGGGAGTTTATATTGAGCAGTTCTTC. This encodes CSVAGVYIEQFF.